These 6 T cell receptor beta chains share one sample of origin, sequenced in a study of blood T cells in healthy people across ages. Then a second PCR, running about 6 to 12 cycles, was carried out with a sample-barcoded 5' primer and a J-beta primer mix. TCRdb re-called the 5' RACE reads through MiXCR, storing one row per CDR3 protein. The sample includes approximately 1,000,000 distinct CDR3 sequences, around two fifths of them seen just once. Sequenced sample: blood. These TCRs come from a man younger than 35 in good health.

This clonotype was recorded many times. The J gene is TRBJ1-5, the V gene TRBV11-2; D is uncertain. V was pared by 6 bases and J by 7 bases, with 10 bases between. The CDR3 has 12 residues. In germline, CDR1 is SGHAT, CDR2 FQNNGV. The CDR3 is CASSPGGQPQHF. CDR3 bases: TGTGCCAGCAGTCCTGGAGGGCAGCCCCAGCATTTT.

The chain is built from TRBV12-3 or TRBV12-4 and TRBJ1-5, with D maybe TRBD1 (6 bases). There are 17 residues in the CDR3. V was shortened by 6 bases and J by 3 bases, with 21 bases between the two germline ends. As DNA, the CDR3 is TGTGCCAGCAGCCGCGGGCCGAGACAGGCTTCCAATCAGCCCCAGCATTTT. Translation: CASSRGPRQASNQPQHF.

This clonotype was seen more than once but under ten times. V is TRBV2 and J is TRBJ2-1; D is uncertain. Trimming took off 6 bases at V and 7 bases at J, with 7 bases between the two ends. The germline V gene encodes CDR1 SNHLY and CDR2 FYNNEI. The CDR3 contains 11 residues. The CDR3 DNA reads as TGTGCCAGCAGCGACATGAATGAGCAGTTCTTC. Its translation: CASSDMNEQFF.

This clonotype was picked up a small number of times. Relative to the germline gene, one junction end is altered; a read error may explain this. This chain's CDR3 is CASSQEGTDYTEAFF. In nucleotides, the CDR3 is TGTGCCAGTAGCCAAGAGGGGACGGACTACACTGAAGCTTTCTTT. This chain joins TRBV4-2 and TRBJ1-1; D perhaps matches TRBD1 (5 bases). The CDR3 runs 15 residues. Germline V gene sequence: CDR1 LGHNA, CDR2 YNFKEQ.

This chain joins TRBV4-3 and TRBJ1-4, with D unclear. Trimming pared 0 bases from V and 16 bases from J, leaving 15 bases between. This CDR3 comprises 13 residues. Looked up from germline, CDR1 is LGHNA and CDR2 is YSLEER. The CDR3 DNA reads TGCGCCAGCAGCCAAGATTGGGATGACCCCCGGTTTTTT. It specifies CASSQDWDDPRFF.

The chain carries TRBV6-5 and TRBJ2-7; TRBD2 agrees at 12 bases. Germline-derived CDR1 and CDR2 are MNHEY and SVGAGI. The V and J ends lost 1 base and 3 bases, in that order; junction bases with no gene match: 10. The CDR3 has 18 amino acids. CDR3 region: CASSYFPSGGDRFYEQYF. CDR3 in DNA: TGTGCCAGCAGTTACTTTCCTAGCGGGGGGGATAGATTCTACGAGCAGTACTTC.